There are a few counts of the clone carrying this T cell receptor beta chain. The CDR3 covers 13 residues. V was pared by 3 bases and J by 8 bases, with 3 bases of the junction left unmatched. In germline, CDR1 is SGDLS, CDR2 YYNGEE. These data come from a study of beta chain features in type 1 diabetes. The whole isolated RNA underwent reverse transcription, so sequencing captured expressed TCRB transcripts. Profiled with immunoSEQ multiplex PCR; TCRdb holds only in-frame clones, not every one. Of 350,000 to 450,000 clones detected, 11% to 15% appear once; the ten largest clones hold approximately 0.035%.

The sequenced material came from naive CD4+ T cells from blood. This receptor was taken from a man aged 25-45 years in good health. The chain is built from TRBV9 and TRBJ2-1; the match to TRBD1 covers 9 bases. CDR3 nucleotide sequence: TGTGCCAGCAGCGGCGGACAGGGGTATGAGCAGTTCTTC. Translating gives CASSGGQGYEQFF. Variable domain in full (rest from reference TRBV9 and TRBJ2-1): DSGVTQTPKHLITATGQRVTLRCSPRSGDLSVYWYQQSLDQGLQFLIQYYNGEERAKGNILERFSAQQFPDLHSELNLSSLELGDSALYFCASSGGQGYEQFFGPGTRLTVL.